This record looks at one T cell receptor beta chain sequence and its context. The CDR3 runs to 14 residues. The ends were cut back, 0 bases at V and 2 bases at J, with 8 bases in the middle. The V gene's germline CDR1 is SGHNT and CDR2 YYREEE (reference sequence). This sample was taken from a study of blood T cell repertoires in COVID-19. This table comes from immunoSEQ multiplex PCR, and its TCRdb copy is limited to in-frame clones, with some not included. The sample gives hundreds of thousands of clones, about 88% of which show up once; over 0.7% is in the top ten. The chain is built from TRBV5-4 and TRBJ1-2; the D gene is possibly TRBD1 (5 bases). The material sequenced was peripheral blood. The receptor was isolated from a man aged 18 to 29 with COVID-19, enrolled during active disease. The CDR3 DNA sequence: TGTGCCAGCAGCTTGGGACAGAACAACTATGGCTACACCTTC. Translated, it gives CASSLGQNNYGYTF.